This TCR beta chain appears in the sequencing data of a study of blood T cell repertoires in COVID-19. V was clipped by 0 bases and J by 2 bases; unmatched bases: 9. The CDR3 runs to 17 residues. The V gene's germline CDR1 is LGHDT and CDR2 YNNKEL (reference sequence). Repertoires were generated with immunoSEQ multiplex PCR, while TCRdb's copy carries only in-frame clones and drops some. The sample includes 89,000 or so clones, approximately 85% of them seen just once. The chain is built from TRBV3-1 (or the pseudogene TRBV3-2) and TRBJ1-1; TRBD1 agrees at 7 bases. The TCR originated in a human donor in a cohort sampled during active COVID-19. Sequencing input: peripheral blood. This CDR3 reads CASSQEEGGQSNTEAFF. The CDR3 DNA is TGTGCCAGCAGCCAAGAAGAAGGGGGACAGTCAAACACTGAAGCTTTCTTT.